This is a list of T cell receptor beta chains from one sample in a study of T cells of healthy individuals. Using its own MiXCR run on the 5' RACE reads, TCRdb lists one record per CDR3 protein. The table records some 100,000 distinct CDR3 sequences, 15% to 20% of them present only once. The receptors stem from a human donor in good health. CDR3s include the opening cysteine and the closing phenylalanine or tryptophan. D genes are given only for firm matches. Expanded clones are given a class, and other clones once, few, many or no size at all.

TRBJ1-5	few	TRBD1	18	TRBV4-1	TGCGCCAGCAGCCAAGAGGTCCTGGAGACAGGGAGGAATCAGCCCCAGCATTTT	CASSQEVLETGRNQPQHF
TRBJ2-5	many	TRBD1	13	TRBV18	TGTGCCAGCTCACCCGGACAGGCAGAGACCCAGTACTTC	CASSPGQAETQYF
TRBJ2-7	-	TRBD2	17	TRBV7-9	TGTGCCAGCAGCCCCACAACGAGACTAGCGGGAGTTAGGGAGCAGTACTTC	CASSPTTRLAGVREQYF
TRBJ1-1	-	-	13	TRBV2	TGTGCCAGCAGCCCTGCAGTGAACACTGAAGCTTTCTTT	CASSPAVNTEAFF
TRBJ1-1	-	-	13	TRBV7-9	TGTGCCAGCAGCTACCGCGTAGACACTGAAGCTTTCTTT	CASSYRVDTEAFF
TRBJ2-1	-	-	12	TRBV19	TGTGCCAGTAAAAAAGGGGGAAATGAGCAGTTCTTC	CASKKGGNEQFF
TRBJ2-7	-	-	14	TRBV9	TGTGCCAGCAGCGTAGATCGGCGCACCTACGAGCAGTACTTC	CASSVDRRTYEQYF
TRBJ1-2	many	TRBD1	15	TRBV18	TGTGCCAGCTCACCAGGCTTGGACAGGAGCTATGGCTACACCTTC	CASSPGLDRSYGYTF
TRBJ1-6	few	-	14	TRBV7-9	TGTGCCAGCAGCCGGGACGTCTATAATTCACCCCTCCACTTT	CASSRDVYNSPLHF
TRBJ2-3	-	-	16	TRBV20-1	TGCAGTGCTAGGGCCCCCACATCGGTCGGCACAGATACGCAGTATTTT	CSARAPTSVGTDTQYF
TRBJ2-6	many	TRBD1	18	TRBV24-1	TGTGCCACCAGTGATCCCGGACAGGGGGCTAGTGGGGCCAACGTCCTGACTTTC	CATSDPGQGASGANVLTF
TRBJ1-6	-	-	13	TRBV12-3/TRBV12-4	TGTGCCAGCAGTTTAGCACGGACTTCTGCCCTCCACTTT	CASSLARTSALHF
TRBJ2-3	-	-	14	TRBV7-2	TGTGCCAGCAGCCGAACCCAACCACCAGATACGCAGTATTTT	CASSRTQPPDTQYF
TRBJ2-4	few	TRBD1	14	TRBV7-8	TGTGCCAGCAGCTTTGGGGACAGGGGTGACATTCAGTACTTC	CASSFGDRGDIQYF
TRBJ2-1	few	TRBD2	14	TRBV7-2	TGTGCCAGCAGCCTCACTAGCGACTACAATGAGCAGTTCTTC	CASSLTSDYNEQFF
TRBJ2-3	-	-	11	TRBV27	TGTGCCAGCAGAAGCACAGATACGCAGTATTTT	CASRSTDTQYF
TRBJ1-2	few	TRBD1	13	TRBV19	TGTGCCAGTAACTCAGACAGGGGGGATGGCTACACCTTC	CASNSDRGDGYTF
TRBJ1-2	many	TRBD1	18	TRBV7-9	TGTGCCAGCCTAGACTTGGGACAGTTCCTAAACTCGGGCTATGGCTACACCTTC	CASLDLGQFLNSGYGYTF
TRBJ2-3	many	-	16	TRBV4-3	TGCGCCAGCAGCCAAGATATGAGGACAGCAGGAGATACGCAGTATTTT	CASSQDMRTAGDTQYF
TRBJ2-3	few	TRBD2	14	TRBV6-2/TRBV6-3	TGTGCCAGCAGGAAAGCGGGGGGCACAGATACGCAGTATTTT	CASRKAGGTDTQYF
TRBJ2-7	many	TRBD1	12	TRBV28	TGTGCCAGCAGCAAGACAGGGACCGAGCAGTACTTC	CASSKTGTEQYF
TRBJ2-1	few	TRBD1	14	TRBV28	TGTGCCAGCAGTCCCGGGACAGGGCGACATGAGCAGTTCTTC	CASSPGTGRHEQFF
TRBJ2-1	-	-	18	TRBV4-3	TGCGCCAGCAGCTCTCGCCTAGATTTCACGAGACCCTACAATGAGCAGTTCTTC	CASSSRLDFTRPYNEQFF
TRBJ1-6	-	TRBD1	16	TRBV28	TGTGCCAGCAGTTTTAGAGGAGGGACAGGGGGTTCACCCCTCCACTTT	CASSFRGGTGGSPLHF
TRBJ1-5	-	-	15	TRBV5-5	TGTGCCAGCAGGGAGGGGGGACAAAGCAATCAGCCCCAGCATTTT	CASREGGQSNQPQHF
TRBJ2-1	-	-	13	TRBV29-1	TGCAGCGCGAGGGGCGGGACCTACAATGAGCAGTTCTTC	CSARGGTYNEQFF
TRBJ2-1	-	-	13	TRBV20-1	TGCAGTGCCCAGGAGCGCCCCCTCGATGAGCAGTTCTTC	CSAQERPLDEQFF
TRBJ2-1	-	-	13	TRBV29-1	TGCAGCGTTGATAGCAGGGGAGGCAATGAGCAGTTCTTC	CSVDSRGGNEQFF